Below, 30 T cell receptor beta chains from the same sample are listed, as sequenced in a study of tumor-infiltrating lymphocytes in primary liver carcinoma. Germline DNA was extracted too, while blood RNA derived from unsorted whole blood. Reverse transcription of roughly 0.45 ug total RNA with a constant-region primer produced TCR beta cDNA. Amplification in three nested multiplex PCR rounds with slightly modified ARM-PCR gave rise to TCR beta libraries. Two initial PCR rounds of about 10 cycles each paired TRBV1-TRBV30 forward primers with a C-beta reverse primer. TCRdb itself ran the multiplex PCR reads through MiXCR, one entry per CDR3 protein. The sample has approximately 320,000 distinct CDR3 sequences; approximately 54% are singletons. Sample: peripheral blood. The receptors were gathered from a woman in her 30s with primary liver carcinoma and hepatitis B virus infection.

Here the CDR3 reads CASSSGVRGRWETQYF. The CDR3 region has the DNA TGTGCCAGCTCATCGGGGGTCAGGGGGCGATGGGAGACCCAGTACTTC. This chain connects TRBV7-9 to TRBJ2-5; 8 nucleotides line up with TRBD1. CDR1 and CDR2 from the germline V gene are SEHNR and FQNEAQ (reference sequence). J gave up 5 bases and V 8 bases, and 16 bases lay outside the gene matches. The CDR3 extends over 16 amino acids.

On this clonotype: A much bigger clone sits one base away, suggesting this may be a read error. The CDR3 end shows no conserved phenylalanine or tryptophan, and so a read error is likely. This chain joins TRBV29-1 and TRBJ2-2; D is uncertain. V gave up 6 bases and J gave up 5 bases, with 10 bases separating them. The CDR3 runs 12 residues. The germline V gene has CDR1 SQVTM and CDR2 ANQGSEA. The CDR3 loop is CSVASWTGELFS. In DNA form, the CDR3 reads TGCAGCGTCGCTAGTTGGACCGGGGAGCTGTTTTCT.

The J gene is TRBJ2-7, the V gene TRBV11-2, with D unresolved. Germline V lookup: CDR1 SGHAT, CDR2 FQNNGV. This CDR3 is built from 16 residues. With 6 bases removed from V and 5 bases from J, the gap between germline ends came to 23 bases. The CDR3 DNA follows: TGTGCCAGCAGGTCCTTCGCGAGCTGGAGCCCGAACGAGCAGTACTTC. This gives the protein CASRSFASWSPNEQYF.

Worth noting for this clonotype: A much larger clone lies a single base off, so this may be a read error. This chain connects TRBV29-1 to TRBJ2-1, with D hard to call. Germline-derived CDR1 and CDR2 are SQVTM and ANQGSEA. Trimming removed 0 bases from V and 2 bases from J, with 11 bases in between. The CDR3 loop spans 15 amino acids. The CDR3: CSVEDQAAPYNEQFF. In nucleotides, the CDR3 is TGCAGCGTTGAAGATCAGGCAGCACCCTACAATGAGCAGTTCTTC.

Concerning this clonotype: This may arise from a read error, as a much more abundant clone is one base away. The CDR3 carries no conserved terminal phenylalanine or tryptophan, so it likely arises from a read error. The chain is built from TRBV6-2 or TRBV6-3 and TRBJ1-5; unclear D gene. Trimming took off 2 bases at V and 10 bases at J, with 18 bases between the two ends. The CDR3 totals 15 residues. Germline V gene sequence: CDR1 MNHEY, CDR2 SVGEGT. The CDR3 DNA reads TGTGCCAGCAGTTACGAACCCGGCCTTGTGATCCCCCAGCATTGT. Its protein product is CASSYEPGLVIPQHC.

A note on this clonotype: The CDR3 ends on some other residue instead of the conserved phenylalanine or tryptophan, so this is likely a read error. The DNA is left out, because the CDR3 cannot be placed on it with certainty; the CDR3 is given as TCRdb lists it. The rearrangement joins TRBV7-9 to TRBJ1-1. Germline V gene data show CDR1 as SEHNR and CDR2 as FQNEAQ (reference sequence). With termini counted, the CDR3 has 10 amino acids. This chain's CDR3 is CVSSLALPTR.

With regard to this clonotype: It may be a read error: a sequence one base away is much more abundant. The chain uses TRBV4-3 and TRBJ1-3, with D perhaps matching TRBD1 (5 bases). Germline V gene data show CDR1 as LGHNA and CDR2 as YSLEER. This CDR3 spans 15 amino acids. This CDR3 is CAISQERQPGGTIYF. CDR3 sequence (DNA): TGCGCCATCAGCCAAGAGCGACAGCCCGGAGGCACCATATATTTT.

Regarding this clonotype: A much larger clone lies one base from this, so it may be a read error. The rearrangement links TRBV11-3 to TRBJ2-2; 7 bases match TRBD1. CDR3 length: 16 residues. Germline assignment: CDR1 SGHNT and CDR2 YENEEA. This CDR3 is CANSRPGTEITGELFF. As DNA, the CDR3 is TGTGCCAACAGCAGACCCGGGACAGAGATTACCGGGGAGCTGTTTTTT.

The genes are TRBV11-2 and TRBJ2-1; TRBD2 is a possible D gene (6 bases). The CDR3 is made up of 17 amino acids. Trimming shortened V by 2 bases and J by 9 bases, and 23 bases separated the two germline ends. Germline V CDR1 and CDR2: SGHAT, FQNNGV. In DNA, the CDR3 is TGTGCCAGCAGCTTACCCCGGGACTCGGAGACCTGCAGTGAGCAGTTCTTC. This sequence encodes CASSLPRDSETCSEQFF.

A remark on this clonotype: One end of the junction varies from germline; a read error may be responsible. V and J are TRBV6-5 and TRBJ2-1; D might be TRBD2 (6 bases). The CDR3 runs to 11 residues. The germline V gene has CDR1 MNHEY and CDR2 SVGAGI. This CDR3 reads CVSSQGGEQFF. The CDR3 DNA reads TGTGTCAGCAGCCAGGGAGGTGAGCAGTTCTTC.

Regarding this clonotype: This may arise from a read error, as a much more abundant clone is one base away. The chain uses TRBV29-1 and TRBJ2-1; possible D gene TRBD1, 5 bases. The V end lost 8 bases, the J end lost 2 bases, and 19 bases lay between the germline ends. Germline V gives CDR1 SQVTM, CDR2 ANQGSEA. This CDR3 region has 15 residues. This CDR3 is CSLRSPRQTYNEQFF. The CDR3 DNA sequence: TGCAGCCTAAGATCCCCGAGACAGACCTACAATGAGCAGTTCTTC.

This clonotype was detected many times. This chain uses TRBV6-5 with TRBJ2-4, with D unclear. Trimming removed 6 bases from V and 2 bases from J, with 8 bases in between. The CDR3 is 13 amino acids. Germline V CDR1 and CDR2: MNHEY, SVGAGI. CDR3 DNA: TGTGCCAGCAGCTCAGGCCCCAAAAACATTCAGTACTTC. This codes for CASSSGPKNIQYF.

This chain connects TRBV11-3 to TRBJ1-1; 8 bases line up with TRBD1. V shed 3 bases, J shed 4 bases, and the junction held 13 bases outside the gene matches. The CDR3 covers 17 residues. Germline CDR1 SGHNT, CDR2 YENEEA. CDR3 sequence (DNA): TGTGCCAGCAGCTTTCACCGACAGGGGAAGGTGACCACTGAAGCTTTCTTT. As protein: CASSFHRQGKVTTEAFF.

About this clonotype: A much larger clone differs from this one at a single base, so this may be a read error. This rearrangement joins TRBV6-5 to TRBJ1-2, with D perhaps TRBD1 (6 bases). The length of the CDR3 is 14 residues. The V end was cut by 3 bases, the J end by 9 bases, with 17 bases between. Germline V lookup: CDR1 MNHEY, CDR2 SVGAGI. In DNA, the CDR3 is TGTGCCAGCAGTTATGGCCTACAGGGCGTCAGCTACACCTTC. It specifies CASSYGLQGVSYTF.

This clonotype was recorded many times. This chain connects TRBV29-1 to TRBJ2-1; 7 bases map to TRBD1. The CDR3 loop spans 17 amino acids. Germline V gene sequence: CDR1 SQVTM, CDR2 ANQGSEA. V lost 2 bases and J lost 5; bases outside the gene matches: 15. The DNA for the CDR3 is TGCAGCGTTGAACTTGCAACTGGCCTGGGGACAGACAATGAGCAGTTCTTC. The encoded protein is CSVELATGLGTDNEQFF.

This clonotype was picked up one time. A much larger clone differs from this one at a single base, so this may be a read error. V and J are TRBV6-5 and TRBJ2-5, with D possibly being TRBD2 (5 bases). With 6 bases removed from V and 5 bases from J, the gap between germline ends came to 19 bases. This CDR3 has 15 amino acids. The germline gives CDR1 MNHEY, CDR2 SVGAGI. Here the CDR3 DNA reads TGTGCCAGCAGAAAGACTATCGTCAGCATCGAGACCCAGTACTTC. It specifies CASRKTIVSIETQYF.

A note on this clonotype: This could be a read error, since a much larger clone is one nucleotide away. The genes are TRBV12-3 or TRBV12-4 and TRBJ2-6, with a tentative D call TRBD2 (6 bases). Trimming stripped 7 bases from V and 0 bases from J, with 16 bases between. This CDR3 is built from 17 residues. The DNA of the CDR3 is TGTGCCAGCAATTACAGGCAGGGACTCTCTGGGGCCAACGTCCTGACTTTC. This encodes CASNYRQGLSGANVLTF.

To note about this clonotype: This may be a read error, as it is one base from a much larger clone. The chain is built from TRBV6-1 and TRBJ1-3; no clear D gene. Germline values: CDR1 MNHNS, CDR2 SASEGT. The length of the CDR3 is 12 residues. The V end lost 4 bases, the J end lost 8 bases, and 9 bases lay between the germline ends. The CDR3 bases are TGTGCCAGCAGTGTAATGTGGGACACCATATATTTT. It is translated as CASSVMWDTIYF.

Points on this clonotype: A much more abundant neighbour one base away suggests this may be a read error. The chain joins TRBV6-1 to TRBJ2-5, with 7 positions matching TRBD2. Germline CDR1 and CDR2: MNHNS and SASEGT. This CDR3 is 11 amino acids long. DNA for the CDR3: TGTGTCAGCGGGACTGGGGAGACCCAGTACTTC. Its protein product is CVSGTGETQYF.

The sample holds one count of this clonotype. The chain recombines TRBV5-1 with TRBJ2-7, with 9 nucleotides matching TRBD2. The V segment lost 2 bases and the J segment 5 bases; nucleotides outside the gene matches: 8. The CDR3 is 15 residues long. Germline V CDR1 and CDR2: SGHRS, YFSETQ. CDR3 sequence (DNA): TGCGCCAGCAGCTTACGACTTGGGACTAGCAACGAGCAGTACTTC. Translation gives CASSLRLGTSNEQYF.

As for this clonotype: Possible read error: a much larger clone is one base away. The chain joins TRBV6-5 to TRBJ2-6; TRBD2 might be the D (5 bases). Germline V gives CDR1 MNHEY, CDR2 SVGAGI. This CDR3 is 19 amino acids long. V shed 4 bases and J shed 0 bases, with 19 bases lying between them. This chain's CDR3 is CASSSVKPGLPSGANVLTF. The CDR3, as DNA: TGTGCCAGCAGTTCGGTGAAGCCCGGACTCCCCTCTGGGGCCAACGTCCTGACTTTC.

This clonotype came up a few times. This chain joins TRBV29-1 and TRBJ1-1; perhaps TRBD1 as D (5 bases). The CDR3 has 14 amino acids. CDR1 SQVTM and CDR2 ANQGSEA come from the germline V gene. V was trimmed by 6 bases and J by 1 base, leaving 15 bases between them. CDR3 coding DNA: TGCAGCGTCAAAATGGGACCGCCGAACACTGAAGCTTTCTTT. Its translation: CSVKMGPPNTEAFF.

The V call is TRBV5-1, the J call TRBJ1-1; D gene uncertain. Between the trimmed V and J ends, which lost 4 bases and 4 bases, there was a span of 14 bases. This CDR3 comprises 14 residues. The germline CDR1 and CDR2 sequences are SGHRS and YFSETQ. The CDR3 coding sequence is TGCGCCAGCAGCGAAGGAACTTTCGGCACTGAAGCTTTCTTT. Amino acid sequence: CASSEGTFGTEAFF.

V and J are TRBV6-5 and TRBJ2-2, with 10 positions matching TRBD1. CDR3 length: 15 residues. Looked up from germline, CDR1 is MNHEY and CDR2 is SVGAGI. V dropped 6 bases and J dropped 5; count of bases not matched to a gene: 6. The CDR3 is CASRTDRGKTGELFF. For the CDR3, the DNA is TGTGCCAGCAGAACGGACAGGGGGAAAACCGGGGAGCTGTTTTTT.

This clonotype showed up many times. The J gene is TRBJ1-2, the V gene TRBV12-3 or TRBV12-4, with 7 bases matching TRBD1. V shed 5 bases and J 3 bases; nucleotides not matched to a gene: 6. The CDR3 covers 14 residues. Here the CDR3 DNA reads TGTGCCAGCAGTATAGGGGGACAGCACTATGGCTACACCTTC. Protein sequence: CASSIGGQHYGYTF.

A word on this clonotype: A much larger clone lies one base from this, so it may be a read error. The chain couples TRBV6-5 to TRBJ2-7; 7 nucleotides agree with TRBD1. Per the germline V gene, CDR1 is MNHEY and CDR2 is SVGAGI. The CDR3 consists of 17 residues. The V segment lost 4 bases and the J segment 0 bases; nucleotides outside the gene matches: 12. This CDR3 is CASSLTGTPMSSYEQYF. The CDR3 DNA is TGTGCCAGCAGTTTGACAGGGACCCCCATGAGCTCCTACGAGCAGTACTTC.

The gene calls are TRBV11-3 and TRBJ2-1; D possibly uses TRBD1 or TRBD2 (6 bases each). V dropped 0 bases and J dropped 16 bases, with 28 bases sitting between them. The CDR3 totals 17 residues. CDR1 is SGHNT and CDR2 is YENEEA in the germline V gene. CDR3 coding DNA: TGTGCCAGCAGCTTAGATCGGGGGCCCGGGCGAACGGGTGAGTACTTCTTC. Its translation: CASSLDRGPGRTGEYFF.

This clonotype came up a few times. The V and J genes are TRBV7-6 and TRBJ2-7; 9 bases line up with TRBD1. Germline-derived CDR1 and CDR2 are SGHVS and FNYEAQ. This CDR3 is built from 15 residues. The junction had 10 bases not matched to a gene; V was cut back by 1 base and J by 9 bases. The CDR3 spells CASSLGSGQGSAQYF. The CDR3 DNA sequence: TGTGCCAGCAGCTTAGGGAGTGGACAGGGGTCGGCGCAGTACTTC.

This clonotype was recorded only once. Possible read error: a much larger clone is one base away. This chain links TRBV6-5 with TRBJ2-7, with D perhaps TRBD1 or TRBD2 (6 bases each). The CDR3 extends over 16 amino acids. Trimming cost V 8 bases and J 3 bases, with 23 bases left between them. CDR1 and CDR2 (germline): MNHEY, SVGAGI. CDR3 in DNA: TGTGCCAGCCAATCTCTGGGGGCTAGCGAGGGCTACGAGCAGTACTTC. Its protein product is CASQSLGASEGYEQYF.

In the case of this clonotype: This may come from a read error, since a much larger clone is one base off. The chain couples TRBV6-5 to TRBJ1-1, with D unclear. This CDR3 has 15 residues. From germline, CDR1 is MNHEY and CDR2 SVGAGI. The ends were cut back, 4 bases at V and 5 bases at J, with 17 bases in the middle. The CDR3 coding sequence is TGTGCCAGCAGTTGCGAGGGCAGGCTGTGGACTGAAGCTTTCTTT. Its protein product is CASSCEGRLWTEAFF.